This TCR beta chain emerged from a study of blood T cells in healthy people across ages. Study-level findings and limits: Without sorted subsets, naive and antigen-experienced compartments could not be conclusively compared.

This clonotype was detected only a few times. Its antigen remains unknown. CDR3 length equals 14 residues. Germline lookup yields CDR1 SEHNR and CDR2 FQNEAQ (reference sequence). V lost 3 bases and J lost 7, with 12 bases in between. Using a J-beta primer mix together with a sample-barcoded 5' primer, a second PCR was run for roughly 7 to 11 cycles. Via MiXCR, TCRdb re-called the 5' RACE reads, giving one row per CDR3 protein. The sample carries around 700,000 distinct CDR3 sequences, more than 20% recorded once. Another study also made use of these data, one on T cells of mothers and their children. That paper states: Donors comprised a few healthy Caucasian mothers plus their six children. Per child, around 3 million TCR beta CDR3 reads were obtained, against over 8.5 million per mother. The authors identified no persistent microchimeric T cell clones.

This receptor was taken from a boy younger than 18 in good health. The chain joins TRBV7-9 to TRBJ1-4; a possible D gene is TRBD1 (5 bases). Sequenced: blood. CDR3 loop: CASSLGSGGEKLFF. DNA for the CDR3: TGTGCCAGCAGCTTGGGTTCGGGGGGTGAAAAACTGTTTTTT.